This note documents a single T cell receptor (beta chain) sequence. The antigen is undetermined. Losses at the gene ends were 4 bases for V and 4 bases for J; bases not matched to a gene: 5. From germline, CDR1 is WNHNN and CDR2 SYGVQD (reference sequence). The CDR3 totals 15 residues. The data originate from a study of T cell responses to AZD1222 COVID-19 vaccine. Overall study results and limits: The sample set comprised mostly white British donors with more females, and clonal diversity was possibly underestimated. Regions 160-218 and 743-854 dominated among vaccine-associated CD4 TCRs spanning spike. Repertoire sampling happened only post peak T cell response.

The protocol was immunoSEQ multiplex PCR, while the TCRdb copy is restricted to in-frame clones and leaves out a portion. The table records approximately 150,000 clones, 93% of them present only once. The specimen was peripheral blood, collected on day 0 of AZD1222 vaccination. The chain uses TRBV10-1 and TRBJ1-3; 9 positions match TRBD1. This receptor was obtained from an adult in good health. The CDR3, as DNA: TGCGCCAGCAGTGCCTGGACAGGGGACGGAAACACCATATATTTT. As protein: CASSAWTGDGNTIYF.